Listed below are T cell receptor beta chains from one sample, sequenced in a study of cytomegalovirus exposure and HLA in healthy donors. Sequencing was performed with immunoSEQ multiplex PCR; in TCRdb, only in-frame clones are kept and a portion is missing. The sample holds about 140,000 clones, roughly 80% seen once. Input material: PBMCs. The receptors come from a male donor in good health and CMV-seronegative. Both conserved end residues are part of each CDR3. Each record gives: D gene, J gene, V gene, clone size, CDR3 DNA, CDR3 protein. A D gene is named only where the DNA matches it firmly. Some rows mark clone size as missing; the rest say once, few, many or name a class of expanded clone.

>NA|TRBJ1-1|TRBV28|NA
TGTGCCAGCAGTTTACGTTCAGGGCCGTGGACTGAAGCTTTCTTT
CASSLRSGPWTEAFF
>TRBD1|TRBJ1-2|TRBV7-3|NA
TGTGCCAGCAGCCCCGGGACAGGGTTCTACACCTTC
CASSPGTGFYTF
>NA|TRBJ1-5|TRBV28|NA
TGTGCCAGCAGTCTCCTCAATCAGCCCCAGCATTTT
CASSLLNQPQHF
>NA|TRBJ1-2|TRBV7-9|NA
TGTGCCAGCAGCTTATTGGGCCAGGAGGGGAACTATGGCTACACCTTC
CASSLLGQEGNYGYTF
>NA|TRBJ1-5|TRBV28|NA
TGTGCCAGCAGTTTGGGGGGGGAAAACTATCAGCCCCAGCATTTT
CASSLGGENYQPQHF
>NA|TRBJ2-6|TRBV5-1|NA
TGCGCCAGCAGCGGAGGGCAGTTACCCTCTGGGGCCAACGTCCTGACTTTC
CASSGGQLPSGANVLTF
>TRBD1|TRBJ2-5|TRBV11-2|NA
TGTGCCAGCAGCTCATCGACAGGGGTAGAGACCCAGTACTTC
CASSSSTGVETQYF
>NA|TRBJ2-7|TRBV28|few
TGTGCCAGCAGTCCCGGACATGATCCCGAGCAGTACTTC
CASSPGHDPEQYF
>NA|TRBJ1-2|TRBV7-2|NA
TGTGCCAGCAGCTTAGCAGGGGCCACCTATGGCTACACCTTC
CASSLAGATYGYTF
>NA|TRBJ2-1|TRBV29-1|NA
TGCAGCGTTGACAGGGATTACAATGAGCAGTTCTTC
CSVDRDYNEQFF
>NA|TRBJ2-3|TRBV28|NA
TGTGCCAGCAGGGAAGGGGGGGCCGGCACAGATACGCAGTATTTT
CASREGGAGTDTQYF
>NA|TRBJ2-7|TRBV15|NA
TGTGCCACCAGCAGAGGCAGGTTCGCCCACGAGCAGTACTTC
CATSRGRFAHEQYF
>NA|TRBJ2-3|TRBV5-6|NA
TGTGCCAGCAGCCCTGGCACAGATACGCAGTATTTT
CASSPGTDTQYF
>TRBD2|TRBJ2-7|TRBV11-2|NA
TGTGCCAGCAGCTTAGATCGGGGGGGAGCCTACGAGCAGTACTTC
CASSLDRGGAYEQYF
>NA|TRBJ2-1|TRBV6-6|NA
TGTGCCAGCAAGGGGAACAACCTTTACAATGAGCAGTTCTTC
CASKGNNLYNEQFF
>TRBD2|TRBJ2-7|TRBV10-3|NA
TGTGCCACTTATCCGGGGGGAAGCTCCTACGAGCAGTACTTC
CATYPGGSSYEQYF
>NA|TRBJ2-5|TRBV19|NA
TGTGCCAGTAGTTCGGTATCCGGGGTGGGGGAGACCCAGTACTTC
CASSSVSGVGETQYF
>NA|TRBJ2-3|TRBV2|few
TGTGCCAGCAGTCGACTAAGGGATACGCAGTATTTT
CASSRLRDTQYF
>TRBD1|TRBJ2-7|TRBV28|NA
TGTGCCAGCAGCTCCGGACAGGGGGGCTCCTACGAGCAGTACTTC
CASSSGQGGSYEQYF
>NA|TRBJ1-2|TRBV10-2|NA
TGCGCCAGCAGTGTGAGCGGGACTGCAGCTAACTATGGCTACACCTTC
CASSVSGTAANYGYTF
>TRBD1|TRBJ1-5|TRBV10-2|NA
TGCGCCACCTCGACAGGGGGGAATCAGCCCCAGCATTTT
CATSTGGNQPQHF
>TRBD1|TRBJ1-2|TRBV30|NA
TGTGCCTGGGGGTTTACAGGGGGCTTGAGTGGCTACACCTTC
CAWGFTGGLSGYTF
>NA|TRBJ1-3|TRBV7-2|NA
TGTGCCAGCAGCCCGTCCCGAACGGGGGCTGGAAACACCATATATTTT
CASSPSRTGAGNTIYF
>NA|TRBJ2-5|TRBV5-1|NA
TGCGCCAGCAGCCCCCAGACCCTGAGGGAGACCCAGTACTTC
CASSPQTLRETQYF
>NA|TRBJ1-1|TRBV7-9|NA
TGTGCCAGCAGCCCTGGCCCTAACCCGAGAGGGTTGAGCACTGAAGCTTTCTTT
CASSPGPNPRGLSTEAFF
>TRBD1|TRBJ1-2|TRBV28|NA
TGTGCCAGCAGTACCGAACAGGGGACGCCTGGCTACACCTTC
CASSTEQGTPGYTF
>TRBD1|TRBJ1-6|TRBV6-1|NA
TGTGCCAGCAGGGTGACAGGGGGCGATTCACCCCTCCACTTT
CASRVTGGDSPLHF
>NA|TRBJ2-2|TRBV2|NA
TGTGCCAGCAGGAGACAGGCATCCGGCGGGGAGCTGTTTTTT
CASRRQASGGELFF
>NA|TRBJ1-1|TRBV5-5|NA
TGTGCCAGCAGCTCCCTTCCGGCAGGTCCGGCATTGAACACTGAAGCTTTCTTT
CASSSLPAGPALNTEAFF
>NA|TRBJ2-2|TRBV11-1|NA
TGTGCCAGCAGCCGTACAGCCACCGGGGAGCTGTTTTTT
CASSRTATGELFF
>TRBD2|TRBJ2-3|TRBV5-1|NA
TGCGCCAGCAGCTTGGGGGGCGCCGCCGGGGGGGCCGGTACGCAGTATTTT
CASSLGGAAGGAGTQYF
>TRBD2|TRBJ2-3|TRBV27|NA
TGTGCCAGCAGTTCCTTAGCGGGGGCAGATACGCAGTATTTT
CASSSLAGADTQYF
>TRBD1|TRBJ2-1|TRBV5-1|NA
TGCGCCAGCAGCTTGGTAGGGACAGTGTACAATGAGCAGTTCTTC
CASSLVGTVYNEQFF
>NA|TRBJ1-1|TRBV9|NA
TGTGCCAGCAGCCCTCGGGTGAACACTGAAGCTTTCTTT
CASSPRVNTEAFF
>TRBD2|TRBJ2-1|TRBV4-3|NA
TGCGCCAGCAGCCAAGACCGTGGCGGGGGGGCCAATGAGCAGTTCTTC
CASSQDRGGGANEQFF
>NA|TRBJ2-1|TRBV6-6|NA
TGTGCCAGCAGGGGGGGTTCGAGTGAGCAGTTCTTC
CASRGGSSEQFF
>NA|TRBJ1-2|TRBV9|NA
TGTGCCAGCAGCGCCCCCGGACAGCCCGGCTACACCTTC
CASSAPGQPGYTF
>TRBD1|TRBJ2-4|TRBV6-6|NA
TGTGCCAGCAGTTACCCTCCGACAGGGGGCCGTGACATTCAGTACTTC
CASSYPPTGGRDIQYF